The rows below give T cell receptor beta chains drawn from one sample of a study of cytomegalovirus exposure and HLA in healthy donors. The repertoire was sequenced with immunoSEQ multiplex PCR; TCRdb's copy has only in-frame clones and lacks some. This sample's table reports 150,000 or so clones. What was sequenced was PBMCs. The receptors come from a woman between 45 and 60 years old in good health and CMV-seronegative. CDR3s include the opening cysteine and the closing phenylalanine or tryptophan. Fields, in order: CDR3 DNA, CDR3 protein, D gene, J gene, V gene. The D gene is left open where the match is weak.

CDR3nt: TGTGCCAGCAGCGTAGGTAGGGGTGCGAGCTCCTACGAGCAGTACTTC
CDR3aa: CASSVGRGASSYEQYF
d_gene: .
j_gene: TRBJ2-7
v_gene: TRBV9

CDR3nt: TGTGCCAGCCACAGGGCGAATGAAAAACTGTTTTTT
CDR3aa: CASHRANEKLFF
d_gene: .
j_gene: TRBJ1-4
v_gene: TRBV13

CDR3nt: TGTGCCAGCAGCATCGGGACAGGGAATACCGAGCAGTACTTC
CDR3aa: CASSIGTGNTEQYF
d_gene: TRBD1
j_gene: TRBJ2-7
v_gene: TRBV7-3

CDR3nt: TGCGCCAGCAGGGGACTAGCGGGAGGTGGCGGGGAGCTGTTTTTT
CDR3aa: CASRGLAGGGGELFF
d_gene: TRBD2
j_gene: TRBJ2-2
v_gene: TRBV4-1

CDR3nt: TGCGCCAGCAGCCAAGAAGCCAGCAGGGGTTACGAGCAGTACTTC
CDR3aa: CASSQEASRGYEQYF
d_gene: .
j_gene: TRBJ2-7
v_gene: TRBV4-3

CDR3nt: TGCGCCAGCAGCGATCCGGGACAGGGGGGCCCAAACACTGAAGCTTTCTTT
CDR3aa: CASSDPGQGGPNTEAFF
d_gene: TRBD1
j_gene: TRBJ1-1
v_gene: TRBV5-1

CDR3nt: TGTGCCAGCAGCGACCGGGGGGATTCGCAAGAGACCCAGTACTTC
CDR3aa: CASSDRGDSQETQYF
d_gene: TRBD2
j_gene: TRBJ2-5
v_gene: TRBV7-3

CDR3nt: TGTGCCAGCAGCCAAGACGGTGTGACAGGGAGAGGCTACACCTTC
CDR3aa: CASSQDGVTGRGYTF
d_gene: TRBD1
j_gene: TRBJ1-2
v_gene: TRBV14

CDR3nt: TGCGCCAGCAGCTTGGGGGGACAGGGGGCAAACTATGGCTACACCTTC
CDR3aa: CASSLGGQGANYGYTF
d_gene: TRBD1
j_gene: TRBJ1-2
v_gene: TRBV5-1

CDR3nt: TGTGCCAGCTCGGGGGATTTGGCAGGGAGCTCCTACGAGCAGTACTTC
CDR3aa: CASSGDLAGSSYEQYF
d_gene: .
j_gene: TRBJ2-7
v_gene: TRBV2

CDR3nt: TGTGCCAGCAGCTGGCTCCCGAGCGGGAGGTCCCTCTACGAGCAGTACTTC
CDR3aa: CASSWLPSGRSLYEQYF
d_gene: .
j_gene: TRBJ2-7
v_gene: TRBV12-1

CDR3nt: TGTGCCAGCAGTAACTCACCCCAAGAGACCCAGTACTTC
CDR3aa: CASSNSPQETQYF
d_gene: .
j_gene: TRBJ2-5
v_gene: TRBV27

CDR3nt: TGTGCCAGCGGCTCCCGCTCCTCTGGGGCCAACGTCCTGACTTTC
CDR3aa: CASGSRSSGANVLTF
d_gene: .
j_gene: TRBJ2-6
v_gene: TRBV18

CDR3nt: TGTGCCAGTAGTCAGCGGGGGAGCTCCTACAATGAGCAGTTCTTC
CDR3aa: CASSQRGSSYNEQFF
d_gene: TRBD2
j_gene: TRBJ2-1
v_gene: TRBV19

CDR3nt: TGTGCCAGCAGCAACAAAGGACAGGGATTAGAGCAGTACTTC
CDR3aa: CASSNKGQGLEQYF
d_gene: TRBD1
j_gene: TRBJ2-7
v_gene: TRBV6-5

CDR3nt: TGCGCCAGCAGCCAAGGTCGACAGGGTTCCTACGAGCAGTACTTC
CDR3aa: CASSQGRQGSYEQYF
d_gene: TRBD1
j_gene: TRBJ2-7
v_gene: TRBV4-1

CDR3nt: TGTGCCAGCAGCGTAGGGGGGGGCCCAGATACGCAGTATTTT
CDR3aa: CASSVGGGPDTQYF
d_gene: .
j_gene: TRBJ2-3
v_gene: TRBV9

CDR3nt: TGTGCCAGCAGCGTAGAACCGGGGGCAGATACGCAGTATTTT
CDR3aa: CASSVEPGADTQYF
d_gene: .
j_gene: TRBJ2-3
v_gene: TRBV9

CDR3nt: TGTGCCAGCAGGAGGACAGCAAGGAACACCGGGGAGCTGTTTTTT
CDR3aa: CASRRTARNTGELFF
d_gene: .
j_gene: TRBJ2-2
v_gene: TRBV7-3

CDR3nt: TGTGCCAGTAGCCCCCAGCAGGGGATTAACTATGGCTACACCTTC
CDR3aa: CASSPQQGINYGYTF
d_gene: .
j_gene: TRBJ1-2
v_gene: TRBV19

CDR3nt: TGTGCCAGCAGTTTCGACAGGGGATACGAGCAGTACTTC
CDR3aa: CASSFDRGYEQYF
d_gene: TRBD1
j_gene: TRBJ2-7
v_gene: TRBV27

CDR3nt: TGTGCCAGCAGTTCCAGGGGGGTAGCTTTCTTT
CDR3aa: CASSSRGVAFF
d_gene: TRBD1
j_gene: TRBJ1-1
v_gene: TRBV2

CDR3nt: TGTGCCTGGAGTGTCGGGGGGGGGCGTGAGCAGTACTTC
CDR3aa: CAWSVGGGREQYF
d_gene: TRBD2
j_gene: TRBJ2-7
v_gene: TRBV30

CDR3nt: TGTGCCAGCAGCTTAACGGGGAGATCAGATACGCAGTATTTT
CDR3aa: CASSLTGRSDTQYF
d_gene: .
j_gene: TRBJ2-3
v_gene: TRBV7-6

CDR3nt: TGTGCCAGCAGCGAGGTGTACAATCAGCCCCAGCATTTT
CDR3aa: CASSEVYNQPQHF
d_gene: .
j_gene: TRBJ1-5
v_gene: TRBV27

CDR3nt: TGTGCCAGTGTCAGGGGGCTGGGGAACACTGAAGCTTTCTTT
CDR3aa: CASVRGLGNTEAFF
d_gene: TRBD1
j_gene: TRBJ1-1
v_gene: TRBV19

CDR3nt: TGCAGTTTTATAGCCTCCTACGAGCAGTACTTC
CDR3aa: CSFIASYEQYF
d_gene: .
j_gene: TRBJ2-7
v_gene: TRBV20-1

CDR3nt: TGCGCCAGCAGTCAATCCGTATTCTTGGGGGCGAGCGCTAACTATGGCTACACCTTC
CDR3aa: CASSQSVFLGASANYGYTF
d_gene: .
j_gene: TRBJ1-2
v_gene: TRBV23-1

CDR3nt: TGTGCCAGCAATTCCGGGACAGGGCGGGCTGGGGCCAACGTCCTGACTTTC
CDR3aa: CASNSGTGRAGANVLTF
d_gene: TRBD1
j_gene: TRBJ2-6
v_gene: TRBV28

CDR3nt: TGTGCCAGCAGCTTAGCGCCGATAGCGGGAGACGATGAGCAGTTCTTC
CDR3aa: CASSLAPIAGDDEQFF
d_gene: TRBD2
j_gene: TRBJ2-1
v_gene: TRBV7-6

CDR3nt: TGTGCCAGCAGCTTAGGGGATAGCGGGAGTTACGAGCAGTACTTC
CDR3aa: CASSLGDSGSYEQYF
d_gene: TRBD2
j_gene: TRBJ2-7
v_gene: TRBV7-6

CDR3nt: TGCGCCAGCAGCTATCGGGGACAGGGGCCAGAGACCCAGTACTTC
CDR3aa: CASSYRGQGPETQYF
d_gene: TRBD1
j_gene: TRBJ2-5
v_gene: TRBV5-1

CDR3nt: TGTGCCATCAGCCCTAGCGGGGGGGAATACAATGAGCAGTTCTTC
CDR3aa: CAISPSGGEYNEQFF
d_gene: TRBD2
j_gene: TRBJ2-1
v_gene: TRBV10-3

CDR3nt: TGTGCCAGCAGCTCTAGTGAGGTGTGGAACACTGAAGCTTTCTTT
CDR3aa: CASSSSEVWNTEAFF
d_gene: .
j_gene: TRBJ1-1
v_gene: TRBV7-9

CDR3nt: TGTGCCAGTAGTATAGAGGGAGGAGGTGGGGCCAACGTCCTGACTTTC
CDR3aa: CASSIEGGGGANVLTF
d_gene: .
j_gene: TRBJ2-6
v_gene: TRBV19